The rows below give T cell receptor beta chains drawn from one sample of a study of blood T cell repertoires in COVID-19. Assay: immunoSEQ multiplex PCR; the TCRdb copy retains only in-frame clones and omits some. The top ten hold more than 20% of the sample, which has about 95,000 clones, around 80% seen once. The source material was peripheral blood. Every receptor here comes from a human donor in a cohort sampled during active COVID-19. CDR3s include the opening cysteine and the closing phenylalanine or tryptophan. The order of the fields is clone size, D gene, V gene, J gene, CDR3 DNA, CDR3 protein. D genes are given only for firm matches. Part of the rows lack a size; the others show once, few, many or a class for expanded clones.

NA,TRBD1,TRBV3-1/TRBV3-2,TRBJ1-2,TGTGCCAGCAGCCAAGCAGGGGCTACAGGGGGAGGTGGCTATGGCTACACCTTC,CASSQAGATGGGGYGYTF
NA,TRBD1,TRBV27,TRBJ2-7,TGTGCCAGCAGTTTATTCGGGACAGGGGGGTCCTACGAGCAGTACTTC,CASSLFGTGGSYEQYF
NA,TRBD2,TRBV7-3,TRBJ2-3,TGTGCCAGCAGCTCTAGCGGGGGGGCCGTAGATACGCAGTATTTT,CASSSSGGAVDTQYF
NA,TRBD2,TRBV5-4,TRBJ2-7,TGTGCCAGCAGCTACGGGGCGGCGGGAGGGCCCTACGAGCAGTACTTC,CASSYGAAGGPYEQYF
NA,TRBD1,TRBV11-2,TRBJ1-1,TGTGCCAGCAGCGCGCGACAGGGGGCCGTCACTGAAGCTTTCTTT,CASSARQGAVTEAFF
NA,NA,TRBV24-1,TRBJ2-2,TGTGCCACCAGTGATCGAACTAGTCTCGGCGGGGAGCTGTTTTTT,CATSDRTSLGGELFF
NA,TRBD2,TRBV28,TRBJ2-1,TGTGCCAGCAGCGGGAGCGGGGGTTCCTACAATGAGCAGTTCTTC,CASSGSGGSYNEQFF
NA,NA,TRBV19,TRBJ2-7,TGTGCCAGTAGTTACCGGGACTCCCATCGCGAGCAGTACTTC,CASSYRDSHREQYF
NA,TRBD1,TRBV18,TRBJ1-1,TGTGCCAGCTCACCTCGACAGGGTATCGCTGAAGCTTTCTTT,CASSPRQGIAEAFF
NA,NA,TRBV5-6,TRBJ1-5,TGTGCCAGCAGCTTGGGGGGCCCTAATAGCAATCAGCCCCAGCATTTT,CASSLGGPNSNQPQHF
NA,NA,TRBV5-1,TRBJ1-2,TGCGCCAGCAGCGCACAGGTTAATTATGGCTACACCTTC,CASSAQVNYGYTF
few,NA,TRBV5-4,TRBJ2-7,TGTGCCAGCAGCTCAATAGCGGACTACGAGCAGTACTTC,CASSSIADYEQYF
NA,NA,TRBV28,TRBJ1-2,TGTGCCAGCAGTTTATGGCAGGGATCTCATGGCTACACCTTC,CASSLWQGSHGYTF
NA,NA,TRBV5-1,TRBJ2-5,TGCGCCAGCAGCTTGGGCAGGGTCTCTTATGGAGAGACCCAGTACTTC,CASSLGRVSYGETQYF
NA,TRBD1,TRBV5-1,TRBJ1-1,TGCGCCAGCAGCTTGATGGGACAGGTCAAGAACACTGAAGCTTTCTTT,CASSLMGQVKNTEAFF
NA,NA,TRBV28,TRBJ2-5,TGTGCCAGCAGTTTTCAGGAGACCCAGTACTTC,CASSFQETQYF
once,TRBD1,TRBV7-2,TRBJ1-3,TGTGCCAGCAGCTTAGCACCGGACAGGAAGAGCTCTGGAAACACCATATATTTT,CASSLAPDRKSSGNTIYF
NA,TRBD2,TRBV6-5,TRBJ2-7,TGTGCCAGCAGTTCGACTACTAGCGGTAGCTACGAGCAGTACTTC,CASSSTTSGSYEQYF
NA,NA,TRBV7-9,TRBJ1-5,TGTGCCAGCAGCTTAACCGCGGGCCCCAATCAGCCCCAGCATTTT,CASSLTAGPNQPQHF
NA,TRBD2,TRBV27,TRBJ2-4,TGTGCCAGCAGTTTAGGGCTAGCGGGAGTACCCAAAAACATTCAGTACTTC,CASSLGLAGVPKNIQYF
NA,NA,TRBV11-2,TRBJ2-1,TGTGCCAGCAGCCATCCAAGGGGTGAATCCTACAATGAGCAGTTCTTC,CASSHPRGESYNEQFF
NA,NA,TRBV19,TRBJ2-4,TGTGCCAGTAGTATAGGGACTCCGGGACTTAACATTCAGTACTTC,CASSIGTPGLNIQYF
NA,NA,TRBV5-1,TRBJ2-3,TGCGCCAGCAGCTCGGTAGTCACAGATACGCAGTATTTT,CASSSVVTDTQYF
NA,TRBD2,TRBV5-1,TRBJ2-3,TGCGCCCGCAGCTTGATAGGGCGGGGGGGGGCTAGCACAGATACGCAGTATTTT,CARSLIGRGGASTDTQYF
NA,NA,TRBV4-3,TRBJ1-2,TGCGCCAGCAGCCAAGACCCGGGGGATTACTATGGCTACACCTTC,CASSQDPGDYYGYTF
few,NA,TRBV24-1,TRBJ1-4,TGTGCCACCAGTGGATCCGGGAGTGAAAAACTGTTTTTT,CATSGSGSEKLFF
NA,TRBD2,TRBV18,TRBJ2-1,TGTGCCAGCTCACCCCGTCAGGGAAGAGCGGCGGGAGGAGTCCCAGTCCCCTCCTACAATGAGCAGTTCTTC,CASSPRQGRAAGGVPVPSYNEQFF
NA,NA,TRBV7-6,TRBJ1-1,TGTGCCAGCAGCTCAGGGTCAGGCTTCACTGAAGCTTTCTTT,CASSSGSGFTEAFF
NA,TRBD1,TRBV29-1,TRBJ1-3,TGCAGCGTTGTGCGGACAGGGACTGGAAACACCATATATTTT,CSVVRTGTGNTIYF
NA,NA,TRBV19,TRBJ2-2,TGTGCCAGTACCACATTCAGGGGCCTGAACACCGGGGAGCTGTTTTTT,CASTTFRGLNTGELFF
NA,NA,TRBV5-4,TRBJ2-7,TGTGCCAGCAGCTTTGGGCAGTCCTACGAGCAGTACTTC,CASSFGQSYEQYF
NA,TRBD1,TRBV5-5,TRBJ2-7,TGTGCCAGCAGCTTGGGGACAGGATCGGGAGAGCAGTACTTC,CASSLGTGSGEQYF
NA,NA,TRBV4-3,TRBJ1-2,TGCGCCAGCAGCCCATCTGGGGGCCCCTATGGCTACACCTTC,CASSPSGGPYGYTF